This T cell receptor beta chain was recovered during a study of T cells expressing NK-cell markers. Study background: Source material for TCR beta repertoires consisted of sorted CD3+CD56+NKG2C+, CD3+CD56+NKG2C- and CD3+CD56-NKG2C+ T cells.

General study points: The dominant NKG2C+ clonotypes represented roughly 1.0-7.5% of CD8+ T cells in six donors. A handful of donors showed these clonotypes also leading the CD3+CD56-NKG2C+ fraction.

Scientists made TCR beta cDNA using 5'RACE template switching with UMIs. For each CDR3 protein, TCRdb gives one entry from its re-call of the 5' RACE reads, without DNA. Recorded for this sample: 500,000 to 600,000 distinct CDR3 sequences. The germline V gene encodes CDR1 MNHEY and CDR2 SVGAGI. This CDR3 contains 12 residues. Remarks on this clonotype: What it recognizes is unknown.

V and J are TRBV6-5 and TRBJ2-5; TCRdb's assignment of TRBD2 cannot be checked, as there is no DNA. The receptor was isolated from a man between 18 and 29 years old in good health. Sequenced material: blood T cells: a sorted CD56 or NKG2C T cell subset, CD4+ or CD8+ T cells, or bulk PBMC T cells (not recorded which). CDR3 sequence: CATRTSGETQYF.